One TCR beta chain is described in this entry. The data derive from a study of shared clonotypes between healthy human individuals. This CDR3 has 14 amino acids. Trimming pared 3 bases from V and 10 bases from J, leaving 15 bases between. The germline V gene encodes CDR1 WSHSY and CDR2 SAAADI. Across several immunoSEQ plates, the genomic DNA of each subset was split evenly. Clones were read by immunoSEQ multiplex PCR, and TCRdb kept only the in-frame ones, dropping some. The top ten clones hold roughly 12% of a sample with 450,000 to 500,000 clones, 79% of them seen once. The V and J genes are TRBV10-2 and TRBJ1-4; D is uncertain. The sequenced sample was PBMCs. The origin of this receptor is a woman aged 40 to 55 in good health. Some clones in this sample may be carry-over from other donors' samples. The CDR3 DNA reads as TGCGCCAGCAGTGAAGGTGCCCCCATGGGAAAACTGTTTTTT. This translates into CASSEGAPMGKLFF.